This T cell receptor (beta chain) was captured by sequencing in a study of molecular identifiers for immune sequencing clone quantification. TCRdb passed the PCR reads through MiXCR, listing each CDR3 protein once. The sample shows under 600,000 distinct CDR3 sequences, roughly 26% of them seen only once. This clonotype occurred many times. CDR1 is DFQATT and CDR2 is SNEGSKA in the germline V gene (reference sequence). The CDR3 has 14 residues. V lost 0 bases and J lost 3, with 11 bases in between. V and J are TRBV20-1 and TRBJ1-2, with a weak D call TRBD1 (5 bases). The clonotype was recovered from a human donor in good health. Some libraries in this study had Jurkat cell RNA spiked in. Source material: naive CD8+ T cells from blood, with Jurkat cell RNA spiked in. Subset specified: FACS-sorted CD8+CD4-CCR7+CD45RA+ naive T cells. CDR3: CSARDPAGDYGYTF. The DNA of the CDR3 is TGCAGTGCTAGAGATCCCGCGGGGGACTATGGCTACACCTTC.